Presented here are 23 T cell receptor beta chains from one specimen sequenced in a study of prognosis after radiotherapy for stage I lung cancer. Starting from genomic DNA, TCR beta CDR3 was amplified through two-round multiplex PCR. Used in first-round PCR were primers specific to each TRBV and TRBJ gene. MiXCR, applied by TCRdb to the multiplex PCR reads, yields one record per CDR3 protein. The sample consists of fewer than 40,000 distinct CDR3 sequences, around 34% of them appearing once. The sample consisted of PBMCs, taken before or after stereotactic body radiation therapy (not recorded which). Receptors originate from a donor of 50 years or more with non-small cell lung cancer.

This rearrangement joins TRBV12-3 or TRBV12-4 to TRBJ2-2; D possibly uses TRBD1 or TRBD2 (5 bases each). The V end was cut by 10 bases, the J end by 6 bases, with 15 bases between. This CDR3 has 13 residues. The CDR3 protein is CANILRGPGELFF. The CDR3 coding sequence is TGTGCCAACATTTTACGGGGCCCCGGGGAGCTGTTTTTT.

This clonotype was recorded at least ten times. This rearrangement joins TRBV11-2 to TRBJ2-1, with D maybe TRBD1 (7 bases). Trimming removed 2 bases at V and 1 base at J, with 15 bases between. The CDR3 consists of 17 residues. Germline CDR1 SGHAT, CDR2 FQNNGV. The CDR3 nucleotides read TGTGCCAGCAGCTTATACGGCGGGGACAGTTCCTACAATGAGCAGTTCTTC. This sequence encodes CASSLYGGDSSYNEQFF.

This clonotype came up many times. The chain couples TRBV12-3 or TRBV12-4 to TRBJ2-7; 7 nucleotides align to TRBD2. With 3 bases clipped from V and 0 bases from J, the junction kept 5 bases outside the gene matches. This CDR3 has 15 amino acids. CDR3: CASSFGPSGSYEQYF. CDR3 DNA: TGTGCCAGCAGTTTCGGTCCTAGCGGCTCCTACGAGCAGTACTTC.

This clonotype was seen many times. This chain uses TRBV28 with TRBJ2-1; TRBD1 matches at 9 bases. The CDR3 extends over 14 amino acids. The V gene end was trimmed by 3 bases and the J gene end by 8 bases; junction bases not matched to a gene: 5. Germline CDR1 MDHEN, CDR2 SYDVKM. The DNA for the CDR3 is TGTGCCAGCAGTTTGGGGGACAGGGTCGATGAGCAGTTCTTC. Its translation: CASSLGDRVDEQFF.

This clonotype came up many times. The chain couples TRBV19 to TRBJ2-2; 11 positions agree with TRBD1. The germline CDR1 and CDR2 sequences are LNHDA and SQIVND (reference sequence). The CDR3 sequence is 16 residues long. After removal of 5 bases from V and 6 bases from J, the junction contained 8 bases not matched to a gene. CDR3 DNA: TGTGCCAGTAGTCGGGGGACAGGGGGACTAGCCGGGGAGCTGTTTTTT. Translating it yields CASSRGTGGLAGELFF.

This chain uses TRBV20-1 with TRBJ2-1; a weak D match, TRBD2 (6 bases). V lost 5 bases, J lost 9 bases, and 20 bases lay in between. In germline, CDR1 is DFQATT, CDR2 SNEGSKA (reference sequence). The CDR3 is 14 residues long. DNA of the CDR3: TGCAGTGCTGCCGGGACGTTCGGGGGAAGTGAGCAGTTCTTC. Residues: CSAAGTFGGSEQFF.

V is TRBV5-1 and J is TRBJ2-1; 15 bases match TRBD2. V was clipped by 2 bases and J by 0 bases; unmatched bases: 12. The V gene's germline CDR1 is SGHRS and CDR2 YFSETQ. The CDR3 spans 21 residues. The DNA for the CDR3 is TGCGCCAGCAGCTTACGGACTAGCGGGGGGGTACACTTAAGCTCCTACAATGAGCAGTTCTTC. It translates to CASSLRTSGGVHLSSYNEQFF.

The chain is built from TRBV29-1 and TRBJ2-1; possible D gene TRBD2, 6 bases. Trimming cost V 7 bases and J 3 bases, with 16 bases left between them. The CDR3 has 14 residues. Germline V lookup: CDR1 SQVTM, CDR2 ANQGSEA. CDR3 residues: CSGVGGNYYNEQFF. The CDR3 nucleotides read TGCAGCGGCGTTGGGGGGAACTACTACAATGAGCAGTTCTTC.

With regard to this clonotype: A much bigger clone sits one base away, suggesting this may be a read error. The gene calls are TRBV28 and TRBJ2-7; D is undetermined. Deletions cut 5 bases from V and 3 bases from J, with 5 bases between. The germline V gene has CDR1 MDHEN and CDR2 SYDVKM. The CDR3 is made up of 11 amino acids. The CDR3 DNA reads as TGTGCCAGCAGTCCAGACTACGAGCAGTACTTC. Encoded protein: CASSPDYEQYF.

This clonotype was counted at least ten times. The V call is TRBV4-1, the J call TRBJ1-5; the D gene is possibly TRBD1 (5 bases). Germline V gives CDR1 MGHRA, CDR2 YSYEKL. This CDR3 comprises 15 residues. V was cut by 5 bases and J by 0 bases, with 11 bases left in between. The CDR3 here is CASSFRDGSNQPQHF. The CDR3 DNA sequence: TGCGCCAGCAGCTTTCGGGACGGTAGCAATCAGCCCCAGCATTTT.

This clonotype showed up just a few times. This is likely an artifact of a read error, given a far larger clone one base away. CDR3 amino acids: CASSSGGRGYGYTF. Written as DNA, the CDR3 is TGTGCCAGCAGTTCCGGGGGACGGGGCTATGGCTACACCTTC. This chain uses TRBV6-4 with TRBJ1-2; tentative D call: TRBD1 (5 bases). Looked up from germline, CDR1 is MRHNA and CDR2 is SNTAGT. The CDR3 is made up of 14 amino acids. V was pared by 5 bases and J by 4 bases, with 14 bases between.

Notes on this clonotype: This likely stems from a read error, as it lies one base from a far larger clone. This sequence joins TRBV6-4 and TRBJ2-7; D not certain. CDR3 size: 12 residues. CDR1 and CDR2 from the germline V gene are MRHNA and SNTAGT. V was pared by 7 bases and J by 3 bases, with 10 bases between. CDR3 DNA: TGTGCCAGCATTTACCCTTACTACGAGCAGTACTTC. Translating gives CASIYPYYEQYF.

This clonotype was seen ten or more times. V gene TRBV10-3 combines with J gene TRBJ2-1; 11 nucleotides line up with TRBD1. The junction had 8 bases not matched to a gene; V was cut back by 6 bases and J by 7 bases. There are 15 residues in the CDR3. The germline V gene encodes CDR1 ENHRY and CDR2 SYGVKD. CDR3 nucleotides: TGTGCCATCAGCCATCCGGACAGGGGGCGGAATGAGCAGTTCTTC. It is translated as CAISHPDRGRNEQFF.

The J gene is TRBJ1-1, the V gene TRBV9, with D unclear. Germline V gene sequence: CDR1 SGDLS, CDR2 YYNGEE. CDR3 length: 14 residues. Trimming stripped 6 bases from V and 3 bases from J, with 15 bases between. This CDR3 is CASTLDLAHTEAFF. The CDR3 region has the DNA TGTGCCAGCACCCTCGACCTGGCGCACACTGAAGCTTTCTTT.

In this sample, this clonotype turned up many times. The chain links TRBV11-3 to TRBJ2-7; 9 positions match TRBD2. This CDR3 spans 16 amino acids. Germline CDR1 and CDR2: SGHNT and YENEEA. V lost 0 bases to trimming and J lost 3 bases; unmatched junction nucleotides: 6. CDR3 sequence: CASSLDTLAGIYEQYF. The CDR3 DNA reads as TGTGCCAGCAGCTTAGATACGCTAGCGGGAATCTACGAGCAGTACTTC.

Worth noting for this clonotype: With only one base between it and a far larger clone, this is likely a read error. The genes are TRBV11-3 and TRBJ2-1; 7 nucleotides line up with TRBD1. This CDR3 has 13 amino acids. CDR1 and CDR2 (germline): SGHNT, YENEEA. The CDR3 spells CASSRQGSNEQSF. CDR3 DNA sequence: TGTGCCAGCAGCCGACAGGGTTCAAATGAGCAGTCCTTC.

This clonotype was recorded at least ten times. The V call is TRBV19, the J call TRBJ1-5; D may be TRBD1 (5 bases). The CDR3 loop spans 16 amino acids. The germline V gene encodes CDR1 LNHDA and CDR2 SQIVND (reference sequence). Trimming removed 5 bases at V and 0 bases at J, with 14 bases between. DNA for the CDR3: TGTGCCAGTAGTGTCCTTCAGGGTTATAGCAATCAGCCCCAGCATTTT. It codes for CASSVLQGYSNQPQHF.

The J gene is TRBJ1-2, the V gene TRBV24-1; perhaps TRBD1 as D (5 bases). Germline V gene sequence: CDR1 KGHDR, CDR2 SFDVKD. V lost 2 bases and J 4 bases, leaving 16 bases between the germline ends. The CDR3 is 16 residues long. The CDR3 loop reads CATSDWGMGDAYGYTF. CDR3 coding DNA: TGTGCCACCAGTGATTGGGGGATGGGGGATGCCTATGGCTACACCTTC.

The chain carries TRBV4-3 and TRBJ1-2; no reliable D call. The germline V gene has CDR1 LGHNA and CDR2 YSLEER. Trimming removed 0 bases at V and 4 bases at J, with 9 bases between. The CDR3 sequence is 14 residues long. The CDR3 DNA is TGCGCCAGCAGCCAAGACAGGACGAGCTATGGCTACACCTTC. Amino acids: CASSQDRTSYGYTF.

This clonotype was recorded many times. The chain couples TRBV7-3 to TRBJ2-3, with 9 bases matching TRBD2. V dropped 5 bases and J dropped 3; count of bases not matched to a gene: 3. Germline CDR1 and CDR2: SGHTA and FQGTGA. The CDR3 spans 14 residues. The CDR3, as DNA: TGTGCCAGCAGCCGTAGCGGGGGTACAGATACGCAGTATTTT. Translating gives CASSRSGGTDTQYF. Variable domain in full (rest from reference TRBV7-3 and TRBJ2-3): GAGVSQTPSNKVTEKGKYVELRCDPISGHTALYWYRQSLGQGPEFLIYFQGTGAADDSGLPNDRFFAVRPEGSVSTLKIQRTERGDSAVYLCASSRSGGTDTQYFGPGTRLTVL.

This clonotype has a count of ten or more. The chain carries TRBV11-3 and TRBJ2-2; possible D gene TRBD1, 7 bases. The CDR3 runs 16 residues. Between the trimmed V and J ends, which lost 4 bases and 4 bases, there was a span of 16 bases. Per germline, CDR1 SGHNT and CDR2 YENEEA. The DNA of the CDR3 is TGTGCCAGCAGCTCGCGGGACAGTAGCCTCACCGGGGAGCTGTTTTTT. It encodes CASSSRDSSLTGELFF.

This clonotype was seen repeatedly, ten times or more. V usage is TRBV15 and J usage is TRBJ2-1; 9 nucleotides line up with TRBD2. Germline V gene sequence: CDR1 LNHNV, CDR2 YYDKDF (reference sequence). This CDR3 region has 15 residues. V trimming: 3 bases; J trimming: 2 bases; junction bases outside the gene matches: 2. This CDR3 is CATSRKREAYNEQFF. In DNA, the CDR3 is TGTGCCACCAGCAGGAAGCGGGAGGCCTACAATGAGCAGTTCTTC.

This clonotype was recorded many times. The V gene is TRBV6-4, the J gene TRBJ1-1; no clear D gene. Trimming shortened V by 0 bases and J by 1 base, and 6 bases separated the two germline ends. In germline, CDR1 is MRHNA, CDR2 SNTAGT. CDR3 size: 14 residues. The CDR3 reads CASSDSAGNTEAFF. The CDR3 DNA reads TGTGCCAGCAGTGACTCCGCCGGGAACACTGAAGCTTTCTTT.